What follows are 20 T cell receptor beta chains derived from one specimen sequenced in a study of blood T cell repertoires in COVID-19. Only in-frame clones appear in the TCRdb table, and some are missing; sequencing was by immunoSEQ multiplex PCR. The sample holds around 190,000 clones, 80% seen once. Sequenced sample: peripheral blood. All receptors come from a man aged 70-80 years with active or convalescent COVID-19.

V gene TRBV6-5 combines with J gene TRBJ1-1; TRBD1 matches 7 bases. The germline V gene encodes CDR1 MNHEY and CDR2 SVGAGI. The CDR3 spans 14 residues. V dropped 7 bases and J dropped 2; count of bases not matched to a gene: 7. CDR3: CASTVGQSNTEAFF. In nucleotides, the CDR3 is TGTGCCAGCACCGTGGGACAGTCCAACACTGAAGCTTTCTTT.

This clone has just a few counts. The chain employs TRBV2 and TRBJ1-6; D uncertain. V was trimmed by 3 bases and J by 3 bases, leaving 9 bases between them. There are 15 residues in the CDR3. Germline lookup yields CDR1 SNHLY and CDR2 FYNNEI. DNA for the CDR3: TGTGCCAGCAGTGAGGTCACAGTCTATAATTCACCCCTCCACTTT. This sequence encodes CASSEVTVYNSPLHF.

This chain joins TRBV28 and TRBJ2-7; the D gene is possibly TRBD2 (5 bases). The V end lost 6 bases, the J end lost 4 bases, and 10 bases lay between the germline ends. Looked up from germline, CDR1 is MDHEN and CDR2 is SYDVKM. This CDR3 is 12 amino acids long. CDR3 sequence reads: CASSPEGYEQYF. For the CDR3, the DNA is TGTGCCAGCAGCCCAGAGGGATACGAGCAGTACTTC.

This clone appeared a few times. This sequence joins TRBV6-6 and TRBJ2-3; TRBD2 agrees at 13 bases. Germline assignment: CDR1 MNHNY and CDR2 SVGAGI (reference sequence). The CDR3 totals 16 residues. Germline trimming cut 6 bases from V and 4 bases from J; bases unmatched to any gene: 7. The CDR3, as DNA: TGTGCCAGCAGCACTAGCGGGAGGGCCCAGGCAGATACGCAGTATTTT. As protein: CASSTSGRAQADTQYF.

The chain links TRBV3-1 (or the pseudogene TRBV3-2) to TRBJ2-7; TRBD2 is a possible D gene (5 bases). Per germline, CDR1 LGHDT and CDR2 YNNKEL (reference sequence). Trimming stripped 1 base from V and 5 bases from J, with 12 bases between. The length of the CDR3 is 14 residues. CDR3 sequence: CASSQVGLPNEQYF. CDR3 nucleotide sequence: TGTGCCAGCAGCCAAGTTGGACTCCCCAACGAGCAGTACTTC.

V usage is TRBV6-5 and J usage is TRBJ1-1; tentative D call: TRBD1 (5 bases). The CDR3 extends over 15 amino acids. Looked up from germline, CDR1 is MNHEY and CDR2 is SVGAGI. Trimming stripped 10 bases from V and 5 bases from J, with 23 bases between. This CDR3 is CATGGVPLRGTEAFF. The CDR3 coding sequence is TGTGCCACGGGAGGGGTACCCCTCCGGGGAACTGAAGCTTTCTTT.

This clone was seen a handful of times. The chain has TRBV2 and TRBJ2-7, with D uncertain. V was cut by 2 bases and J by 3 bases, with 14 bases left in between. The CDR3 spans 15 residues. Germline V CDR1 and CDR2: SNHLY, FYNNEI. CDR3 residues: CASSELITGNYEQYF. Here the CDR3 DNA reads TGTGCCAGCAGTGAATTGATTACCGGTAACTACGAGCAGTACTTC.

This clone appeared once. This chain connects TRBV2 to TRBJ2-2, with D perhaps TRBD1 (6 bases). The germline V and J ends were trimmed by 8 bases and 5 bases, with 12 bases remaining between them. Germline lookup yields CDR1 SNHLY and CDR2 FYNNEI. CDR3 length: 13 residues. The CDR3 protein is CASGSQGTGELFF. The CDR3 coding sequence is TGTGCCAGCGGATCCCAGGGGACCGGGGAGCTGTTTTTT.

The rearrangement links TRBV21-1 to TRBJ2-3; the table assigns TRBD2, which was not confirmed against the DNA. TRBV21-1 is labeled a pseudogene. This CDR3 region has 15 residues. The CDR3, as DNA: TGTGCCAGCAGCAAACCTAGCGGGAACACAGATACGCAGTATTTT. This sequence encodes CASSKPSGNTDTQYF.

V usage is TRBV4-2 and J usage is TRBJ2-2, with 9 bases identical to TRBD2. Germline CDR1 LGHNA, CDR2 YNFKEQ. With 0 bases clipped from V and 2 bases from J, the junction kept 1 base outside the gene matches. There are 16 residues in the CDR3. In DNA, the CDR3 is TGTGCCAGCAGCCAAGAACTAGCGGGTAACACCGGGGAGCTGTTTTTT. It is translated as CASSQELAGNTGELFF.

The chain joins TRBV2 to TRBJ2-7; D uncertain. The CDR3 extends over 13 amino acids. The germline V gene has CDR1 SNHLY and CDR2 FYNNEI. V lost 3 bases and J 0 bases, leaving 6 bases between the germline ends. The CDR3 region has the DNA TGTGCCAGCAGTGATGCGGCCTCCTACGAGCAGTACTTC. This gives the protein CASSDAASYEQYF.

This clone was counted a single time. This specimen includes other DNA sequences encoding the same CDR3. The CDR3 here is CAWSRTGDQPQHF. The CDR3 nucleotides are TGTGCCTGGAGTCGGACAGGGGACCAGCCCCAGCATTTT. V is TRBV30 and J is TRBJ1-5; 9 nucleotides line up with TRBD1. V gave up 2 bases and J gave up 7 bases; unmatched junction bases: 3. The CDR3 has 13 amino acids. The germline gives CDR1 GTSNPN, CDR2 SVGIG (reference sequence).

The rearrangement uses TRBV12-3 or TRBV12-4 and TRBJ2-1; no reliable D call. Trimming stripped 5 bases from V and 7 bases from J, with 6 bases between. The length of the CDR3 is 11 residues. The CDR3 here is CASSQRNEQFF. The DNA of the CDR3 is TGTGCCAGCAGTCAGAGGAATGAGCAGTTCTTC.

The J gene is TRBJ2-5, the V gene TRBV5-1; a possible D gene is TRBD2 (5 bases). The CDR3 spans 13 residues. The V gene's germline CDR1 is SGHRS and CDR2 YFSETQ. V lost 4 bases and J lost 4, with 11 bases in between. CDR3 DNA sequence: TGCGCCAGCAGCAGAGGGTTGGCAGAGACCCAGTACTTC. It translates to CASSRGLAETQYF.

The rearrangement uses TRBV5-1 and TRBJ2-7, with 10 bases identical to TRBD1. Trimming cost V 7 bases and J 2 bases; bases outside gene matches: 6. The CDR3 sequence is 14 residues long. Germline V CDR1 and CDR2: SGHRS, YFSETQ. In DNA, the CDR3 is TGCGCCAGCCGTCCGGGACAGGGGACCTACGAGCAGTACTTC. Translation: CASRPGQGTYEQYF.

This chain joins TRBV9 and TRBJ1-1; 7 positions agree with TRBD1. The V gene's germline CDR1 is SGDLS and CDR2 YYNGEE. The CDR3 consists of 14 residues. V dropped 3 bases and J dropped 1; count of bases not matched to a gene: 3. This chain's CDR3 is CASSADRTNTEAFF. CDR3 DNA: TGTGCCAGCAGCGCGGACAGGACGAACACTGAAGCTTTCTTT.

The chain combines TRBV30 with TRBJ1-1; a possible D gene is TRBD1 (5 bases). This CDR3 is 16 amino acids long. V lost 1 base and J 1 base, leaving 16 bases between the germline ends. CDR1 is GTSNPN and CDR2 is SVGIG in the germline V gene (reference sequence). The CDR3 spells CAWSAGHTIRNTEAFF. The CDR3, as DNA: TGTGCCTGGAGTGCCGGACACACCATAAGGAACACTGAAGCTTTCTTT.

This clone was seen a single time. The chain carries TRBV10-1 and TRBJ1-1; 9 bases map to TRBD1. The CDR3 loop spans 15 amino acids. J gave up 1 base and V 2 bases, and 2 bases lay outside the gene matches. Germline CDR1 and CDR2: WNHNN and SYGVQD (reference sequence). The CDR3 region has the DNA TGCGCCAGCAGTGAGGAGACAGGGGGGAACACTGAAGCTTTCTTT. Translating gives CASSEETGGNTEAFF.

This rearrangement joins TRBV12-5 to TRBJ2-1; 7 bases are shared with TRBD1. J was trimmed by 4 bases and V by 4 bases; bases with no gene match: 13. This CDR3 comprises 17 residues. CDR1 LGHNT and CDR2 FRNRAP come from the germline V gene. The CDR3 protein is CASGSFRDSLFYNEQFF. CDR3 coding DNA: TGTGCTAGTGGTTCCTTCCGGGACAGCTTATTTTACAATGAGCAGTTCTTC.

The chain links TRBV27 to TRBJ1-4; D is unclear. The CDR3 is 17 amino acids. Trimming shortened V by 3 bases and J by 0 bases, and 14 bases separated the two germline ends. The germline CDR1 and CDR2 sequences are MNHEY and SMNVEV (reference sequence). The CDR3 here is CASSFFRVPSTNEKLFF. The CDR3 DNA is TGTGCCAGCAGTTTCTTTCGGGTCCCATCAACTAATGAAAAACTGTTTTTT.